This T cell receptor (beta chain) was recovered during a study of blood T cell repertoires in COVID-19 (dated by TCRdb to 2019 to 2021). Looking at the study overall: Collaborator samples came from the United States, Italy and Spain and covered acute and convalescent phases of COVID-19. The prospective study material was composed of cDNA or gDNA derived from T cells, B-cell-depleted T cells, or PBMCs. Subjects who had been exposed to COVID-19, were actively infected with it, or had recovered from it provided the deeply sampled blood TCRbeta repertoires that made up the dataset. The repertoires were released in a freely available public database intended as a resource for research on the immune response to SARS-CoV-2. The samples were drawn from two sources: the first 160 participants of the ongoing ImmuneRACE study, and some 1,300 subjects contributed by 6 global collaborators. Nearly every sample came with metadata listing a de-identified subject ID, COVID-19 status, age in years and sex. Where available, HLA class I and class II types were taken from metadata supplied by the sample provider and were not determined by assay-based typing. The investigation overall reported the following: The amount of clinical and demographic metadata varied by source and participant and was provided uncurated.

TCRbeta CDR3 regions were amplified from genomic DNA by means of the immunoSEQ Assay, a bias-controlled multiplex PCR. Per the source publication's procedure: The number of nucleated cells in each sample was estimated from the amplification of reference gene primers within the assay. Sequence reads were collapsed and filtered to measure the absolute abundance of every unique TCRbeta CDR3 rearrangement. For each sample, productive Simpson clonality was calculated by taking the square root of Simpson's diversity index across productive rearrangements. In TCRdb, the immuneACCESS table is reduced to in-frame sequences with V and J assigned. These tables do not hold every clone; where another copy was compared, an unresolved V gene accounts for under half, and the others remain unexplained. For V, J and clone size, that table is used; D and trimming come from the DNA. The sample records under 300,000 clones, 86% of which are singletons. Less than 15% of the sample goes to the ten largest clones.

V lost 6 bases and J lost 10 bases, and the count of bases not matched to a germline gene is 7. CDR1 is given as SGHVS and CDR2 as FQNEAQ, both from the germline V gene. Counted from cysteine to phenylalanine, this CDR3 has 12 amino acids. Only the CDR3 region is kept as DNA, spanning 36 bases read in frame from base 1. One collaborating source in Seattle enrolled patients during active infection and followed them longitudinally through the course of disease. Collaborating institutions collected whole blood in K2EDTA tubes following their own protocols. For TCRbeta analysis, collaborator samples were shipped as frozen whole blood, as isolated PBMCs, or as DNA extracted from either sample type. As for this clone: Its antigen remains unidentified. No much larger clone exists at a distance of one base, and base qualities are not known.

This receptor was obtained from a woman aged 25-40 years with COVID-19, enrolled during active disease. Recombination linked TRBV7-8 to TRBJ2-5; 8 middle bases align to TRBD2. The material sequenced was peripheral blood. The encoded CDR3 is CASSYTGGDQYF. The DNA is TGTGCCAGCAGTTACACCGGGGGGGACCAGTACTTC.